Listed below are T cell receptor beta chains from one sample, sequenced in a study of long-term antiretroviral therapy in people with HIV. The data were produced by immunoSEQ multiplex PCR, yet TCRdb's version contains in-frame clones alone and is incomplete. The sample lists some 28,000 clones, around 93% occurring once. This specimen was unsorted PBMCs, taken 5.3 years after starting antiretroviral therapy. These receptors all come from a man in his forties or fifties with HIV. CDR3s include the opening cysteine and the closing phenylalanine or tryptophan. D genes are given only for firm matches. Rows give clone size only sometimes, using once, few, many, or a class for an expanded clone.

.,TRBJ1-3,TRBV6-5,.,TGTGCCAGCACAGGCTTCTCTGGAAACACCATATATTTT,CASTGFSGNTIYF
.,TRBJ2-3,TRBV11-2,.,TGTGCCAGCAGCTTAGCAACGGGGGGCCGCACAGATACGCAGTATTTT,CASSLATGGRTDTQYF
.,TRBJ1-4,TRBV6-1,.,TGTGCCAGCAGTTCCAGTCCAACTAATGAAAAACTGTTTTTT,CASSSSPTNEKLFF
TRBD2,TRBJ2-1,TRBV5-1,.,TGCGCCAGCAGTTTAGGCGGGGGGGCCAATGAGCAGTTCTTC,CASSLGGGANEQFF
TRBD1,TRBJ1-1,TRBV18,once,TGTGCCAGCTCCCTGGACAGGGGTAGCACTGAAGCTTTCTTT,CASSLDRGSTEAFF
.,TRBJ2-7,TRBV15,.,TGTGCCACCAGCAGAGAAAAGGGGGCCTACGAGCAGTACTTC,CATSREKGAYEQYF
TRBD1,TRBJ2-7,TRBV29-1,.,TGCAGCGTTCAACAGGGGGCGAGCGAGCAGTACTTC,CSVQQGASEQYF
.,TRBJ1-1,TRBV11-2,.,TGTGCCAGCAGCTTAGTAGTGAACACTGAAGCTTTCTTT,CASSLVVNTEAFF
TRBD1,TRBJ2-7,TRBV5-1,once,TGCGCCAGCAGCTCGCCGGGACAGGGGATCTACGAGCAGTACTTC,CASSSPGQGIYEQYF
.,TRBJ1-1,TRBV11-2,.,TGTGCCAGCAGCTTAACAGGGCCTCCCTCGGCTTTCTTT,CASSLTGPPSAFF
.,TRBJ2-7,TRBV4-3,.,TGCGCCAGCAGCCAAGACAGGGCTCTCGAGCAGTACTTC,CASSQDRALEQYF
.,TRBJ1-2,TRBV5-6,.,TGTGCCAGCAGCTTGGCCGGGGCACAGGTGAACGGCTACACCTTC,CASSLAGAQVNGYTF
.,TRBJ1-3,TRBV28,.,TGTGCCAGCATCAGCTCTGGAAACACCATATATTTT,CASISSGNTIYF
.,TRBJ1-2,TRBV6-1,.,TGTGCCAGCAGACCACTAGGGGACTATGGCTACACCTTC,CASRPLGDYGYTF
.,TRBJ2-1,TRBV7-4,.,TGTGCCAGCAGGGGGGACCGCTCCGCCTACAATGAGCAGTTCTTC,CASRGDRSAYNEQFF
.,TRBJ2-6,TRBV14,.,TGTGCCAGCAGCGGCTCTGGGGCCAACGTCCTGACTTTC,CASSGSGANVLTF
TRBD1,TRBJ1-5,TRBV19,.,TGTGCCAGTAGTTCATTGCCGGGACAGGGGTACCAGCCCCAGCATTTT,CASSSLPGQGYQPQHF
TRBD2,TRBJ2-1,TRBV11-2,.,TGTGCCAGCAGCCCTCGACTAGCGGGGGTTTACAATGAGCAGTTCTTC,CASSPRLAGVYNEQFF
.,TRBJ2-1,TRBV19,.,TGTGCCAGTAGTATAGATGAAGGGTGGGATGAGCAGTTCTTC,CASSIDEGWDEQFF
TRBD1,TRBJ2-1,TRBV11-2,once,TGTGCCAGCAGCTCCACCACGGGACAGGTAGGCAATGAGCAGTTCTTC,CASSSTTGQVGNEQFF
TRBD1,TRBJ1-1,TRBV2,.,TGTGCCAGCAGGCCCCCGGGGACAGGGAACACTGAAGCTTTCTTT,CASRPPGTGNTEAFF
TRBD2,TRBJ2-1,TRBV10-3,.,TGTGCCATCAGAAGCGGGGGGCCCCCCTACAATGAGCAGTTCTTC,CAIRSGGPPYNEQFF
.,TRBJ2-7,TRBV7-6,.,TGTGCCCGGGTCGGGGGGCCCCAATACGAGCAGTACTTC,CARVGGPQYEQYF
.,TRBJ1-4,TRBV19,.,TGTGCCAGTAGCCCTTCTAGGGGAGGTGGTGAAAAACTGTTTTTT,CASSPSRGGGEKLFF
.,TRBJ2-1,TRBV2,.,TGTGCCAGCAGTGAACAGTTGGACATACGGCAGTTCTTC,CASSEQLDIRQFF
TRBD1,TRBJ2-3,TRBV5-1,.,TGCGCCAGCAGCTACGGACAGGGTGCCACAGATACGCAGTATTTT,CASSYGQGATDTQYF
TRBD1,TRBJ2-7,TRBV7-9,.,TGTGCCAGCAGATTGGGACAGGGGGTGGACGAGCAGTACTTC,CASRLGQGVDEQYF
TRBD2,TRBJ2-7,TRBV19,.,TGTGCCAGTAGTCGACTAGCGGGGGCCAAACCCTACGAGCAGTACTTC,CASSRLAGAKPYEQYF
TRBD1,TRBJ2-1,TRBV4-2,.,TGTGCCAGCAGCCAAGTAAGGGGGCCGTCGGATGAGCAGTTCTTC,CASSQVRGPSDEQFF
.,TRBJ2-7,TRBV7-2,.,TGTGCCAGCAGCCCGACAGGAACCTACGAGCAGTACTTC,CASSPTGTYEQYF
.,TRBJ2-3,TRBV12-5,.,TGTGCTAGTGGTTCGGGGGATTCTGCCACAGATACGCAGTATTTT,CASGSGDSATDTQYF
.,TRBJ1-2,TRBV2,.,TGTGCCAGCAGCGCAAACAGGGATGGCTACACCTTC,CASSANRDGYTF
TRBD1,TRBJ1-4,TRBV6-5,.,TGTGCCAGCAGACGACAGGGCGAGAGTTGGAAACTGTTTTTT,CASRRQGESWKLFF
.,TRBJ2-7,TRBV27,.,TGTGCCAGCACGGAGGGGGCCGAGCAGTACTTC,CASTEGAEQYF
.,TRBJ2-3,TRBV11-2,.,TGTGCCAGCAGCCCCCCCTTCTTTAGCACAGATACGCAGTATTTT,CASSPPFFSTDTQYF
TRBD2,TRBJ2-2,TRBV9,.,TGTGCCAGCAGCGTTACTAGCGTACCGAACACCGGGGAGCTGTTTTTT,CASSVTSVPNTGELFF
TRBD1,TRBJ1-5,TRBV5-5,.,TGTGCCAGCAGCCCTTTCGGGACAGTCTCCATTAGCAATCAGCCCCAGCATTTT,CASSPFGTVSISNQPQHF
TRBD2,TRBJ2-6,TRBV28,.,TGTGCCAGCAGTTTATCTCAGTTGGGGACTACGACTTTC,CASSLSQLGTTTF
.,TRBJ1-1,TRBV7-6,.,TGTGCCAGCAGCTTAGGGGAGGGGACTGAAGCTTTCTTT,CASSLGEGTEAFF
TRBD1,TRBJ1-5,TRBV19,.,TGTGCCAGTAGTATGGGATCACAGGGGGATCAGCCCCAGCATTTT,CASSMGSQGDQPQHF
TRBD1,TRBJ1-2,TRBV28,.,TGTGCCAGCAGTTTGACAGGGGGCGCAAGGGGCTACACCTTC,CASSLTGGARGYTF
TRBD2,TRBJ2-3,TRBV9,.,TGTGCCAGCAGCGTAGTGGCGGGGGGGACAGATACGCAGTATTTT,CASSVVAGGTDTQYF
TRBD1,TRBJ2-3,TRBV4-3,.,TGCGCCAGCAGCCAAGATTTCACAGGGGTAAAGCAAGATACGCAGTATTTT,CASSQDFTGVKQDTQYF
TRBD1,TRBJ1-1,TRBV4-3,.,TGCGCCAGCAGCCAGGGCGGACAGGGTGAAGCTTTCTTT,CASSQGGQGEAFF
.,TRBJ1-4,TRBV2,.,TGTGCCAGCACCCTGGGGCAGGCAACTAATGAAAAACTGTTTTTT,CASTLGQATNEKLFF
TRBD1,TRBJ1-6,TRBV19,once,TGTGCCAGTAGTATTTTTTACAGGGGGAAGGAAAATTCACCCCTCCACTTT,CASSIFYRGKENSPLHF
.,TRBJ1-2,TRBV29-1,.,TGCAGCGTTGAAGGCTTGGACCGCTATGGCTACACCTTC,CSVEGLDRYGYTF
TRBD2,TRBJ2-3,TRBV7-6,.,TGTGCCAGCAGCTTACGGGTACTAGCGGGGGAAACAGATACGCAGTATTTT,CASSLRVLAGETDTQYF
TRBD2,TRBJ2-2,TRBV6-5,.,TGTGCCAGCAGTTGGCTAGCGGGGGGGTCCGGGGAGCTGTTTTTT,CASSWLAGGSGELFF